This TCR beta chain was documented in a study of T cells in Graves' hyperthyroidism and ophthalmopathy. Study as a whole: Peripheral blood samples were taken at initial diagnosis, prior to any treatment.

Remarks on this clonotype: What it binds is unknown. It may be a read error: a sequence one base away is much more abundant.

General study results and limits: Ophthalmopathy, which appeared later, was predicted by the model a median about 6 months before onset. Blood also showed most of the thyroid clonotypes that were expanded above 0.001. Through a model of 13 V-J features, ophthalmopathy was separated from stable hyperthyroidism.

The CDR3 runs 14 residues. V was clipped by 7 bases and J by 9 bases, with 19 bases between them. CDR1 and CDR2 (germline): MDHEN, SYDVKM. RNA transcripts were the template for amplifying TCR beta CDR3 regions. When the TCR CDR3 underwent first-round RT-PCR, the HTBI primer set was used. MiXCR, run by TCRdb on the multiplex PCR reads, gives a single entry per CDR3 protein. In the table there are nearly 600,000 distinct CDR3 sequences, roughly 13% of which are singletons. The sequenced material came from blood. The receptor comes from a young woman with Graves' hyperthyroidism that later progressed to Graves' ophthalmopathy. The chain employs TRBV28 and TRBJ1-5, with a weak D call TRBD1 (6 bases). The CDR3 loop reads CASILGGLGRPQHF. In DNA, the CDR3 is TGTGCCAGCATACTAGGGGGATTGGGTCGGCCCCAGCATTTT. Drawing the rest from reference TRBV28 and TRBJ1-5, the complete variable domain is DVKVTQSSRYLVKRTGEKVFLECVQDMDHENMFWYRQDPGLGLRLIYFSYDVKMKEKGDIPEGYSVSREKKERFSLILESASTNQTSMYLCASILGGLGRPQHFGDGTRLSIL.